One T cell receptor (beta chain) is described in this entry. The CDR3 spans 13 residues. The V gene lost 4 bases and the J gene lost 6 bases, with 12 bases spanning the gap. Germline V gene lookup returns CDR1 MGHDK and CDR2 SYGVNS. Focal radiation was given together with CTLA-4 blockade (ipilimumab) to patients with chemo-refractory metastatic non-small-cell lung cancer. The data derive from a study of radiotherapy plus CTLA-4 blockade in lung cancer. The method was immunoSEQ multiplex PCR; TCRdb's version includes in-frame clones alone and lacks a portion of them. The sample has over 100,000 clones, 81% seen once; the top ten hold roughly 3.5%.

The chain uses TRBV25-1 and TRBJ1-1; D gene ambiguous. The receptor was isolated from a human donor with non-small cell lung cancer that progressed on radiotherapy plus ipilimumab. Some clones in this sample may be carry-over from other donors' samples. Source: peripheral blood, taken from a patient treated with radiotherapy plus ipilimumab. CDR3 amino acids: CASSASSRPEAFF. The CDR3 DNA reads as TGTGCCAGCAGTGCCAGTTCACGGCCTGAAGCTTTCTTT.